The 10 T cell receptor beta chains below all came from one sample that was sequenced in a study of T cell responses to AZD1222 COVID-19 vaccine. Measured with immunoSEQ multiplex PCR; TCRdb has only the in-frame clones, and not every one. The table includes 130,000 to 150,000 clones, roughly 90% detected once. Sequences were derived from peripheral blood, sampled 28 days after the second dose of the MenACWY control vaccine. The receptors shown here come from an adult who received the MenACWY meningococcal vaccine as a control.

This rearrangement joins TRBV18 to TRBJ2-1; 9 bases align to TRBD2. The J segment lost 7 bases and the V segment lost 1 base, leaving 5 bases of the junction unmatched. The CDR3 is made up of 15 amino acids. Per germline, CDR1 KGHSH and CDR2 LQKENI. This CDR3 is CASSPRGRGGNEQFF. The CDR3 DNA reads TGTGCCAGCTCACCACGCGGGAGGGGGGGAAATGAGCAGTTCTTC.

The chain employs TRBV29-1 and TRBJ2-3; D is undetermined. Germline V gene data show CDR1 as SQVTM and CDR2 as ANQGSEA. CDR3 length equals 10 residues. Between the trimmed V and J ends, which lost 5 bases and 4 bases, there was a span of 4 bases. Written as DNA, the CDR3 is TGCAGCGTTTTTTCAGATACGCAGTATTTT. Its protein product is CSVFSDTQYF.

This clone was seen only a few times. V usage is TRBV19 and J usage is TRBJ1-1; tentatively, D is TRBD1 (6 bases). Trimming pared 2 bases from V and 0 bases from J, leaving 19 bases between. Germline CDR1 and CDR2: LNHDA and SQIVND (reference sequence). This CDR3 spans 18 amino acids. The DNA of the CDR3 is TGTGCCAGTAGTATAAGGGGGAGGGTTACGGCCATGAACACTGAAGCTTTCTTT. It yields the protein CASSIRGRVTAMNTEAFF.

This clone was picked up one time. The rearrangement links TRBV7-9 to TRBJ1-6, with 9 bases matching TRBD1. CDR3 length: 15 residues. Trimming took 4 bases from V and 9 from J; bases not matched to a gene: 7. Germline loops: CDR1 SEHNR, CDR2 FQNEAQ (reference sequence). CDR3 residues: CASSSRGQGASPLHF. The DNA for the CDR3 is TGTGCCAGCAGCTCGAGGGGACAGGGTGCTTCACCCCTCCACTTT. The entire variable domain, with the rest obtained from reference TRBV7-9 and TRBJ1-6, is as follows: DTGVSQNPRHKITKRGQNVTFRCDPISEHNRLYWYRQTLGQGPEFLTYFQNEAQLEKSRLLSDRFSAERPKGSFSTLEIQRTEQGDSAMYLCASSSRGQGASPLHFGNGTRLTVT.

This clone has a single count. V is TRBV7-6 and J is TRBJ1-6, with unresolved D. The CDR3 totals 15 residues. In germline, CDR1 is SGHVS, CDR2 FNYEAQ. Trimming removed 6 bases at V and 7 bases at J, with 16 bases between. The DNA for the CDR3 is TGTGCCAGCAGTGTAAACCGTGAAGGGAATTCACCCCTCCACTTT. Its protein is CASSVNREGNSPLHF.

The chain uses TRBV6-2 or TRBV6-3 and TRBJ1-1; 8 bases map to TRBD1. V gave up 0 bases and J gave up 3 bases; unmatched junction bases: 6. The CDR3 totals 16 residues. Germline values: CDR1 MNHEY, CDR2 SVGEGT. The DNA of the CDR3 is TGTGCCAGCAGTTACTCCAGGGGGCAGTACGACACTGAAGCTTTCTTT. Protein sequence: CASSYSRGQYDTEAFF.

The chain employs TRBV5-8 and TRBJ1-2; D perhaps matches TRBD1 (5 bases). Trimming shortened V by 3 bases and J by 5 bases, and 17 bases separated the two germline ends. The CDR3 contains 15 residues. CDR1 and CDR2 (germline): SGHTS, YDEGEE. The CDR3, as DNA: TGTGCCAGCAGCTATCCCGACAGAAAAGAATATGGCTACACCTTC. Translation: CASSYPDRKEYGYTF.

This chain joins TRBV6-4 and TRBJ2-3; D gene ambiguous. The CDR3 loop spans 11 amino acids. The V end was cut by 5 bases, the J end by 2 bases, with 2 bases between. Germline loops: CDR1 MRHNA, CDR2 SNTAGT. The CDR3 protein is CASSNTDTQYF. The CDR3 region has the DNA TGTGCCAGCAGTAACACAGATACGCAGTATTTT.

The chain has TRBV28 and TRBJ1-2; 9 bases map to TRBD1. The CDR3 is 18 amino acids. CDR1 MDHEN and CDR2 SYDVKM come from the germline V gene. The ends lost 3 bases at V and 2 bases at J; junction bases unmatched: 13. CDR3 sequence (DNA): TGTGCCAGCAGTTTGAATCCGGGACAGGGTGGATCAAACTATGGCTACACCTTC. Protein sequence: CASSLNPGQGGSNYGYTF.

The chain combines TRBV10-3 with TRBJ2-3; TRBD2 aligns across 13 bases. The CDR3 has 15 residues. V was pared by 10 bases and J by 3 bases, with 7 bases of the junction left unmatched. The germline V gene has CDR1 ENHRY and CDR2 SYGVKD. The DNA of the CDR3 is TGTGCCACGAGACTAGCGGGAGGATCTACAGATACGCAGTATTTT. Translated, it gives CATRLAGGSTDTQYF.